The 18 T cell receptor beta chains below come from one sample, sequenced in a study of blood T cell repertoires in COVID-19 (dated by TCRdb to the early 2020s). The method was the immunoSEQ multiplex PCR assay. TCRdb's version of the immuneACCESS table is confined to in-frame rearrangements and falls short of the full clone set. An unresolved V gene accounts for under half of the shortfall where checked; the remainder is of unknown origin. The sample table holds 240,000 or so clones, of which 88% were seen once. The ten largest clones capture 0.99% of the sample. The sequencing sample was made of peripheral blood. The receptors shown here come from a middle-aged woman who had recovered from COVID-19.

This sequence joins TRBV14 and TRBJ2-1, with TRBD1 as a possible D gene (6 bases). Germline lookup yields CDR1 SGHDN and CDR2 FVKESK. Deletions cut 1 base from V and 4 bases from J, with 17 bases between. The CDR3 runs 17 residues. The CDR3 DNA follows: TGTGCCAGCAGCCAAGGTTGGCTAGCCCAGGGGTACAATGAGCAGTTCTTC. Translated, it gives CASSQGWLAQGYNEQFF.

This clone was found a few times. The rearrangement joins TRBV19 to TRBJ1-4; D might be TRBD1 (6 bases). The CDR3 has 15 amino acids. V dropped 4 bases and J dropped 2 bases, with 11 bases sitting between them. The germline V gene has CDR1 LNHDA and CDR2 SQIVND (reference sequence). The CDR3 DNA sequence: TGTGCCAGTAGTACCCACCAGGGGACTAATGAAAAACTGTTTTTT. Translated: CASSTHQGTNEKLFF.

The chain has TRBV19 and TRBJ1-4; D is unresolved. Germline loops: CDR1 LNHDA, CDR2 SQIVND (reference sequence). There are 14 residues in the CDR3. V lost 7 bases and J lost 2, with 11 bases in between. In DNA form, the CDR3 reads TGTGCCAGTACCCCGACAATCACTAATGAAAAACTGTTTTTT. This translates into CASTPTITNEKLFF.

This clone has just a few counts. The chain employs TRBV7-6 and TRBJ2-1; 9 bases align to TRBD2. The CDR3 is 15 amino acids. CDR1 SGHVS and CDR2 FNYEAQ come from the germline V gene. J was trimmed by 9 bases and V by 3 bases; bases with no gene match: 9. The CDR3 region is CASSFEASGIGEQFF. In DNA form, the CDR3 reads TGTGCCAGCAGCTTCGAGGCTAGCGGGATAGGTGAGCAGTTCTTC.

This chain links TRBV10-3 with TRBJ2-7; D not resolved. Trimming took 3 bases from V and 3 from J, leaving 3 bases between them. The CDR3 has 11 residues. CDR1 ENHRY and CDR2 SYGVKD come from the germline V gene. CDR3 protein: CAISDSYEQYF. As DNA, the CDR3 is TGTGCCATCAGTGACAGCTACGAGCAGTACTTC.

The rearrangement uses TRBV2 and TRBJ2-1; TRBD2 agrees at 9 bases. V lost 6 bases to trimming and J lost 12 bases; unmatched junction nucleotides: 6. CDR3 length: 12 amino acids. CDR1 and CDR2 (germline): SNHLY, FYNNEI. The CDR3: CASSPTSGLQFF. The CDR3, as DNA: TGTGCCAGCAGCCCCACTAGCGGGTTGCAGTTCTTC.

This CDR3 reads CASSKGQVFSYEQYF. In nucleotides, the CDR3 is TGTGCCAGCAGCAAGGGACAGGTGTTCTCCTACGAGCAGTACTTC. The V call is TRBV3-1 (or the pseudogene TRBV3-2), the J call TRBJ2-7; 8 bases map to TRBD1. The CDR3 has 15 amino acids. In germline, CDR1 is LGHDT, CDR2 YNNKEL (reference sequence). With 5 bases clipped from V and 0 bases from J, the junction kept 6 bases outside the gene matches.

The chain combines TRBV4-3 with TRBJ1-2; TRBD1 matches 11 bases. CDR1 LGHNA and CDR2 YSLEER come from the germline V gene. This CDR3 spans 15 amino acids. V lost 3 bases, J lost 5 bases, and 5 bases stayed unmatched. CDR3 amino acids: CASSHPGQGEYGYTF. In DNA form, the CDR3 reads TGCGCCAGCAGCCATCCGGGACAGGGGGAATATGGCTACACCTTC.

V is TRBV30 and J is TRBJ1-2; TRBD1 matches 7 bases. There are 13 residues in the CDR3. After removal of 2 bases from V and 3 bases from J, the junction contained 3 bases not matched to a gene. Germline-derived CDR1 and CDR2 are GTSNPN and SVGIG (reference sequence). CDR3 sequence: CAWSLDRDYGYTF. The CDR3 nucleotides read TGTGCCTGGAGTCTAGACAGGGACTATGGCTACACCTTC.

Only one count was recorded for this clone. The J gene is TRBJ1-1, the V gene TRBV28; 12 nucleotides match TRBD1. Germline CDR1 reads MDHEN; CDR2 reads SYDVKM. The CDR3 runs to 16 residues. V lost 7 bases, J lost 4 bases, and 10 bases stayed unmatched. CDR3 DNA: TGTGCCAGCATCCCCGGGACAGGGGGCCGGGGCACTGAAGCTTTCTTT. This gives the protein CASIPGTGGRGTEAFF.

The rearrangement joins TRBV24-1 to TRBJ1-5; 8 bases match TRBD1. Germline-derived CDR1 and CDR2 are KGHDR and SFDVKD. The CDR3 sequence is 16 residues long. Trimming removed 5 bases from V and 1 base from J; junction bases left unmatched: 6. The CDR3 here is CATSVSGQGSNQPQHF. As DNA, the CDR3 is TGTGCCACCAGTGTCTCCGGACAGGGAAGCAATCAGCCCCAGCATTTT.

The CDR3: CASGPGQNQPQHF. In DNA form, the CDR3 reads TGTGCTAGTGGTCCAGGACAGAATCAGCCCCAGCATTTT. The rearrangement uses TRBV12-5 and TRBJ1-5, with D perhaps TRBD1 (6 bases). Trimming left V 5 bases short and J 4 bases short, with 9 bases between. Per the germline V gene, CDR1 is LGHNT and CDR2 is FRNRAP. The CDR3 covers 13 residues.

The V and J genes are TRBV7-2 and TRBJ2-6; D not certain. Germline V gene sequence: CDR1 SGHTA, CDR2 FQGNSA. The CDR3 covers 15 residues. V lost 0 bases and J lost 2, with 5 bases in between. CDR3 in DNA: TGTGCCAGCAGCTTAGCGCAGGCTGGGGCCAACGTCCTGACTTTC. Amino acids: CASSLAQAGANVLTF. Looking up the rest from reference TRBV7-2 and TRBJ2-6 gives the full variable domain: GAGVSQSPSNKVTEKGKDVELRCDPISGHTALYWYRQSLGQGLEFLIYFQGNSAPDKSGLPSDRFSAERTGGSVSTLTIQRTQQEDSAVYLCASSLAQAGANVLTFGAGSRLTVL.

The chain employs TRBV4-2 and TRBJ2-5; no clear D. CDR1 LGHNA and CDR2 YNFKEQ come from the germline V gene. The CDR3 has 12 amino acids. The V and J ends lost 0 bases and 4 bases respectively, with 3 bases between them. For the CDR3, the DNA is TGTGCCAGCAGCCAAGATCTAGAGACCCAGTACTTC. Translation gives CASSQDLETQYF.

The chain recombines TRBV7-2 with TRBJ2-2; tentative D call: TRBD2 (7 bases). Germline V gives CDR1 SGHTA, CDR2 FQGNSA. The CDR3 is 14 amino acids. Between the trimmed V and J ends, which lost 7 bases and 4 bases, there was a span of 13 bases. DNA of the CDR3: TGTGCCAGCACCGAGGGGGGGGGCACCGGGGAGCTGTTTTTT. It specifies CASTEGGGTGELFF. The full variable domain, rest sourced from reference TRBV7-2 and TRBJ2-2, is GAGVSQSPSNKVTEKGKDVELRCDPISGHTALYWYRQSLGQGLEFLIYFQGNSAPDKSGLPSDRFSAERTGGSVSTLTIQRTQQEDSAVYLCASTEGGGTGELFFGEGSRLTVL.

The V gene is TRBV7-3, the J gene TRBJ2-3, with a possible D match to TRBD2 (6 bases). The germline V gene has CDR1 SGHTA and CDR2 FQGTGA. Trimming took 5 bases from V and 2 from J, leaving 11 bases between them. The CDR3 spans 14 residues. CDR3 protein: CASSPGLTTDTQYF. The CDR3 region has the DNA TGTGCCAGCAGCCCCGGACTAACCACAGATACGCAGTATTTT.

This clone was observed once. The V gene is TRBV7-8, the J gene TRBJ2-5; 9 positions agree with TRBD1. V was pared by 7 bases and J by 5 bases, with 14 bases of the junction left unmatched. CDR3 length: 16 residues. Germline values: CDR1 SGHVS, CDR2 FQNEAQ. This CDR3 reads CASILQAGQGMETQYF. The DNA of the CDR3 is TGTGCCAGCATCCTCCAAGCCGGACAGGGGATGGAGACCCAGTACTTC.

V and J are TRBV7-3 and TRBJ2-1; TRBD2 agrees at 10 bases. V gave up 5 bases and J gave up 2 bases; unmatched junction bases: 9. There are 17 residues in the CDR3. Germline lookup yields CDR1 SGHTA and CDR2 FQGTGA. The CDR3 DNA is TGTGCCAGCAGCCCACCGGGGCTAGCGGGAGCCTACAATGAGCAGTTCTTC. Translated, it gives CASSPPGLAGAYNEQFF.